This T cell receptor beta chain was observed in a study of blood T cells in healthy people across ages. With each sample, at least 6 micrograms of total RNA were extracted. A sample-barcoded 5' primer and a J-beta primer mix were used in a second PCR of roughly 7 to 11 cycles. TCRdb called the 5' RACE reads again in MiXCR, with one record for every CDR3 protein. The sample has 650,000 to 1,000,000 distinct CDR3 sequences; roughly 40% are singletons. Trimming pared 1 base from V and 5 bases from J, leaving 8 bases between. In germline, CDR1 is SNHLY, CDR2 FYNNEI. The CDR3 contains 14 residues. In regard to this clonotype: Its specificity is not known.

Study-level results: Whereas aged donors had fewer naive CD4+ cells, long-lived donors had more of them and higher diversity.

The source material was blood. This receptor was taken from a man aged 18 to 29 in good health. This rearrangement joins TRBV2 to TRBJ2-2; D is unclear. The DNA of the CDR3 is TGTGCCAGCAGTGAAGATCGGGCTACCGGGGAGCTGTTTTTT. Amino acid sequence: CASSEDRATGELFF.